Each of the 3 T cell receptor beta chains below was sequenced from the same sample in a study of OX40 agonist ivuxolimab in advanced cancers. Sequencing was performed with immunoSEQ multiplex PCR; in TCRdb, only in-frame clones are kept and a portion is missing. The table includes tens of thousands of clones, around 85% detected once. The sample in question was CD4+ or CD8+ T cells sorted from blood, obtained in a trial of the OX40 agonist ivuxolimab. All receptors derive from an adult with an advanced solid tumor such as melanoma, head and neck, liver or kidney cancer.

This rearrangement joins TRBV19 to TRBJ2-2; TRBD2 matches 8 bases. This CDR3 spans 15 amino acids. V was pared by 1 base and J by 7 bases, with 5 bases of the junction left unmatched. The germline gives CDR1 LNHDA, CDR2 SQIVND (reference sequence). The CDR3 protein is CASSIGTSWNGELFF. In nucleotides, the CDR3 is TGTGCCAGTAGTATAGGGACTAGCTGGAACGGGGAGCTGTTTTTT.

The genes are TRBV11-3 and TRBJ2-3, with TRBD2 as a possible D gene (5 bases). The germline V gene encodes CDR1 SGHNT and CDR2 YENEEA. This CDR3 region has 13 residues. Trimming removed 4 bases from V and 5 bases from J, with 10 bases in between. In DNA form, the CDR3 reads TGTGCCAGCAGCTCGAGGGTGCAAGATACGCAGTATTTT. Protein sequence: CASSSRVQDTQYF.

The chain joins TRBV19 to TRBJ1-5, with 7 positions matching TRBD1. Germline V lookup: CDR1 LNHDA, CDR2 SQIVND (reference sequence). Trimming removed 2 bases from V and 4 bases from J; junction bases left unmatched: 5. The CDR3 length is 15 residues. CDR3 in amino acids: CASSIRTGGNQPQHF. Written as DNA, the CDR3 is TGTGCCAGTAGTATAAGGACAGGTGGTAATCAGCCCCAGCATTTT.